The text below deals with one T cell receptor (beta chain). This sample is part of a study of cytomegalovirus exposure and HLA in healthy donors. Here immunoSEQ multiplex PCR was the method, and the copy in TCRdb shows in-frame clones only, minus some. The sample has 71,000 or so clones, over 85% seen once; the top ten hold roughly 1.4%. From germline, CDR1 is SGHRS and CDR2 YFSETQ. The CDR3 has 19 residues. The V and J ends lost 2 bases and 0 bases, in that order; junction bases with no gene match: 14. V usage is TRBV5-1 and J usage is TRBJ2-1, with 7 bases identical to TRBD1. The specimen sequenced was PBMCs. This receptor was taken from a man aged 18-30 years in good health and CMV-seropositive. CDR3 protein: CASSFPRDRRLSSYNEQFF. The CDR3 DNA reads TGCGCCAGCAGCTTTCCCCGGGACAGACGTCTAAGCTCCTACAATGAGCAGTTCTTC.